The sample holds a few counts of the clone carrying this TCR beta chain. What it recognizes is unknown. The sample belongs to a study of T-cell reconstitution after alpha-beta-depleted transplantation in children. Study-wide results and limits: As was reported, about two months after transplant, alpha-beta T cells came from several hundred expanded graft clones. It was surviving recipient T cells and thymic progenitors that gave some patients high TCRbeta diversity at day 60. Once a year had passed after transplant, T-cell counts and diversity came mostly from newly produced T cells.

V was clipped by 4 bases and J by 12 bases; unmatched bases: 15. CDR1 is MGHRA and CDR2 is YSYEKL in the germline V gene. The CDR3 runs 15 residues. As it was prepared, the TCRbeta library received unique molecular identifiers. TCRdb processed the PCR reads anew with MiXCR; each CDR3 protein has one entry. The table has 200,000 to 250,000 distinct CDR3 sequences, approximately 8% seen once. The V gene is TRBV4-1, the J gene TRBJ2-5, with 9 bases aligning to TRBD2. Specimen: PBMCs, mostly from graft donor cells, collected 180 days after TCRalphabeta/CD19-depleted stem cell transplant. The receptor's source is a male patient between 10 and 17 years old who had a stem cell transplant for acute lymphoblastic leukemia, so the T cells may come from the graft donor. CDR3 amino acids: CASSLVPGLAGPEYF. The CDR3 bases are TGCGCCAGCAGCCTGGTACCGGGGCTAGCGGGGCCCGAGTACTTC.